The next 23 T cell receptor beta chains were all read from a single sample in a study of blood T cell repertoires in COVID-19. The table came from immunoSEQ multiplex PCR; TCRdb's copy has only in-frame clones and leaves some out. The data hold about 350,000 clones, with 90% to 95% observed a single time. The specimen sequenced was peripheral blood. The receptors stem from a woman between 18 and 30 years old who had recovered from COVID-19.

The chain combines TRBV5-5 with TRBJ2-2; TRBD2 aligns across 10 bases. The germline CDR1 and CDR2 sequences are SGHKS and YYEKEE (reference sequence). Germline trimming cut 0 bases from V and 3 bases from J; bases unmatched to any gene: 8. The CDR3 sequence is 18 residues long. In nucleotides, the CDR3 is TGTGCCAGCAGCTTGGTTCCAGCGGGAGGGCCGGACACCGGGGAGCTGTTTTTT. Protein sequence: CASSLVPAGGPDTGELFF.

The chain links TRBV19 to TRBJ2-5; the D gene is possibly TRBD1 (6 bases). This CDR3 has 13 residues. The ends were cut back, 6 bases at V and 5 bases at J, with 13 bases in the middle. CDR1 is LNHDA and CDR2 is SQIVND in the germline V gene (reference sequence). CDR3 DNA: TGTGCCAGTAGCGGGACAAGAGGGGAGACCCAGTACTTC. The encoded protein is CASSGTRGETQYF.

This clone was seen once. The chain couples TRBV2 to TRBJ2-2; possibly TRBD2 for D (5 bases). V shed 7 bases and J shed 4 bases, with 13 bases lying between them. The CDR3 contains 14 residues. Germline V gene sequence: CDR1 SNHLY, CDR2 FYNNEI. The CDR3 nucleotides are TGTGCCAGCAAGCCGGGGTCTATCACCGGGGAGCTGTTTTTT. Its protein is CASKPGSITGELFF.

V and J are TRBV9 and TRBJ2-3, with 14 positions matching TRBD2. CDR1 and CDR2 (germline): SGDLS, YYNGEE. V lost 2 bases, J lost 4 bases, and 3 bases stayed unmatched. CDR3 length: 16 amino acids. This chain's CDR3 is CASSVGLAGGADTQYF. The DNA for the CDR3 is TGTGCCAGCAGCGTTGGACTAGCGGGAGGAGCAGATACGCAGTATTTT.

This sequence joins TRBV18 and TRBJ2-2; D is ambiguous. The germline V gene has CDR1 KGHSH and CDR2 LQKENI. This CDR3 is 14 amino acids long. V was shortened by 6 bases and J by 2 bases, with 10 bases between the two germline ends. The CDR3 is CASSLTGNTGELFF. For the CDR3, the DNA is TGTGCCAGCTCGCTGACGGGTAACACCGGGGAGCTGTTTTTT.

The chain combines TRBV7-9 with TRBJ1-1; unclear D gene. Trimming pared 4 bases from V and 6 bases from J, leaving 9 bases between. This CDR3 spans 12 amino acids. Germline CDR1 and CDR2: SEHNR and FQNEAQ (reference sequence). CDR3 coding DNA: TGTGCCAGCAGCTCCAGGAGGTCTGAAGCTTTCTTT. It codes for CASSSRRSEAFF.

Written as DNA, the CDR3 is TGTGCCAGCAGCTTAGTTGACAGGACGTATGGCTACACCTTC. Translating it yields CASSLVDRTYGYTF. The V gene is TRBV7-9, the J gene TRBJ1-2; D perhaps matches TRBD1 (6 bases). Trimming took off 1 base at V and 5 bases at J, with 11 bases between the two ends. The CDR3 is 14 amino acids. CDR1 and CDR2 (germline): SEHNR, FQNEAQ (reference sequence).

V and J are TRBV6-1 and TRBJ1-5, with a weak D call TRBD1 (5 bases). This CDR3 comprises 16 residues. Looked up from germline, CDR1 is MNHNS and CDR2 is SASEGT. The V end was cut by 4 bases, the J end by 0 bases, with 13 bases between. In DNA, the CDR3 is TGTGCCAGCAGTGCCCCGGGGGGTTATAGCAATCAGCCCCAGCATTTT. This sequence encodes CASSAPGGYSNQPQHF.

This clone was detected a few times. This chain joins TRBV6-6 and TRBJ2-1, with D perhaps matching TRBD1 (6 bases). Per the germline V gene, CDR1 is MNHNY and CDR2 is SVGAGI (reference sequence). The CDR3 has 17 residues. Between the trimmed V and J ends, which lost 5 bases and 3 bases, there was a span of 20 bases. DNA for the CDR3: TGTGCCAGCAGTCCTACTGGGGACACCGGACGCTACAATGAGCAGTTCTTC. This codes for CASSPTGDTGRYNEQFF.

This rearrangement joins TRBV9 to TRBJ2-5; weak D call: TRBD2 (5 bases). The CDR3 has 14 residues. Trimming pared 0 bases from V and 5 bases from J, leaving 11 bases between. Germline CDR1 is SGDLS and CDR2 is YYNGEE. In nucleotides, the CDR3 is TGTGCCAGCAGCGTAGGTCCTAGCCCGGAGACCCAGTACTTC. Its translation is CASSVGPSPETQYF.

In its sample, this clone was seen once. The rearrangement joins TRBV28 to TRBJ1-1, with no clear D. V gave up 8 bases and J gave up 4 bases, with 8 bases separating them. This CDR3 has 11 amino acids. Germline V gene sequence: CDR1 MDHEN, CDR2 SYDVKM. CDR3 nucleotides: TGTGCCAGCCACGGTAGCACTGAAGCTTTCTTT. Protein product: CASHGSTEAFF. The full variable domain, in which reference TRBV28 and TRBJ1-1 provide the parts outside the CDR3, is DVKVTQSSRYLVKRTGEKVFLECVQDMDHENMFWYRQDPGLGLRLIYFSYDVKMKEKGDIPEGYSVSREKKERFSLILESASTNQTSMYLCASHGSTEAFFGQGTRLTVV.

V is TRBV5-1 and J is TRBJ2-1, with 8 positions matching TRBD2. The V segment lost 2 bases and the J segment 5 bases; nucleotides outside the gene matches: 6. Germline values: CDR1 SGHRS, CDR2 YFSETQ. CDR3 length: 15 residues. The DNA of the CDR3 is TGCGCCAGCAGCTTCAATCTAGCGGGCAACAATGAGCAGTTCTTC. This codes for CASSFNLAGNNEQFF.

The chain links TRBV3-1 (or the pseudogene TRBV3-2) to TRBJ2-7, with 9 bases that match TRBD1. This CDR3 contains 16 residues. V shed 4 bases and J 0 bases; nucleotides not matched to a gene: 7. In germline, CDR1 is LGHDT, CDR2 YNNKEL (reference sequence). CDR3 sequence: CASSPWGDRDSYEQYV. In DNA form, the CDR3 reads TGTGCCAGCAGCCCTTGGGGGGACAGGGACTCCTACGAGCAGTACGTC.

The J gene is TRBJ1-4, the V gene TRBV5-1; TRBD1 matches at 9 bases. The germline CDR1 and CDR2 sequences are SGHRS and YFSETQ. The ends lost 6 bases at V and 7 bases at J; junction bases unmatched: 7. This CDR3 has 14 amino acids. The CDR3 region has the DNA TGCGCCAGCAAGCAGACAGGGGGGAGTGAAAAACTGTTTTTT. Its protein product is CASKQTGGSEKLFF.

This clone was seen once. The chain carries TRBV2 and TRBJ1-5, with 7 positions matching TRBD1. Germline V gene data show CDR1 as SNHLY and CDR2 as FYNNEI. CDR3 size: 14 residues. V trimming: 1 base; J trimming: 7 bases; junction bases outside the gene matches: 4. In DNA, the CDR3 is TGTGCCAGCAGTGAAGGACAGGGCAGGCAGCCCCAGCATTTT. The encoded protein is CASSEGQGRQPQHF.

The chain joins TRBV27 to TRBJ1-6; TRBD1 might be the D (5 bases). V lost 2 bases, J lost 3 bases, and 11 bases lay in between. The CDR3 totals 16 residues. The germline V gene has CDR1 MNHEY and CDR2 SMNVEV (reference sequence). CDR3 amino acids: CASSLRARVYNSPLHF. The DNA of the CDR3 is TGTGCCAGCAGTTTACGGGCCAGGGTCTATAATTCACCCCTCCACTTT.

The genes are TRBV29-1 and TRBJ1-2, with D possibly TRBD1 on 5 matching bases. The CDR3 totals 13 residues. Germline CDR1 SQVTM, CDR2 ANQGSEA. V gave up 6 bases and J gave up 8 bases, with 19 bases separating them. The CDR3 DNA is TGCAGCGTGGGGGTACCGGGACTTCGAGGCTACACCTTC. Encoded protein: CSVGVPGLRGYTF.

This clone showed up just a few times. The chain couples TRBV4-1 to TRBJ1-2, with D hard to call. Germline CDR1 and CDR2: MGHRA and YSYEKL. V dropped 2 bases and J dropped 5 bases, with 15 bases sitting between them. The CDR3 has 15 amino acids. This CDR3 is CASSQLGLTVYGYTF. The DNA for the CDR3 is TGCGCCAGCAGCCAACTAGGCTTGACGGTATATGGCTACACCTTC.

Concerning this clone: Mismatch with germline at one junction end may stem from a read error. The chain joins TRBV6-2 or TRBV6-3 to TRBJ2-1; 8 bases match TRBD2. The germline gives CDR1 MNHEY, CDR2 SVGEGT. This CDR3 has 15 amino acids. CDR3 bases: TGTGCCAGCAGTCTAGGGGGACTAGTATACAGTGAGCAGTTCTTC. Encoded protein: CASSLGGLVYSEQFF.

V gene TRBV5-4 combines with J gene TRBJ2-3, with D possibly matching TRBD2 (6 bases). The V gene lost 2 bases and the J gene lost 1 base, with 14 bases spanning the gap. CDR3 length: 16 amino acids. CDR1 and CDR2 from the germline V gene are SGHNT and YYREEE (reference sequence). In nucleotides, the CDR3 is TGTGCCAGCAGCTTAGCGGGCGCGGCGGGCACAGATACGCAGTATTTT. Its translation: CASSLAGAAGTDTQYF.

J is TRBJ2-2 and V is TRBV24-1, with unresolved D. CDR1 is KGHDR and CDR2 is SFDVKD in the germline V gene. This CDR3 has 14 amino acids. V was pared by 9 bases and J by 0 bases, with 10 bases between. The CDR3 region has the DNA TGTGCCACCCGCGACACGTCGAACACCGGGGAGCTGTTTTTT. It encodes CATRDTSNTGELFF.

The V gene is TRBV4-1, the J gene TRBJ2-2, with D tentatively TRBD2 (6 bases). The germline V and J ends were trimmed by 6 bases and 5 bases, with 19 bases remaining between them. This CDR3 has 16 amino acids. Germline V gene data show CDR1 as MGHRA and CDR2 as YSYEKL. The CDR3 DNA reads TGCGCCAGCAGTCGCTATGGAGGGGCGGGAACCGGGGAGCTGTTTTTT. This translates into CASSRYGGAGTGELFF.

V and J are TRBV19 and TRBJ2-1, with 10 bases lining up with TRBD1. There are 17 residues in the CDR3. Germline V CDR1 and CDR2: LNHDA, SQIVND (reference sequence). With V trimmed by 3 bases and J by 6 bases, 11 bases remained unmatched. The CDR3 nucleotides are TGTGCCAGTAGTATGGACCTGACAGGGGGCGCGAGCAATGAGCAGTTCTTC. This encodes CASSMDLTGGASNEQFF.